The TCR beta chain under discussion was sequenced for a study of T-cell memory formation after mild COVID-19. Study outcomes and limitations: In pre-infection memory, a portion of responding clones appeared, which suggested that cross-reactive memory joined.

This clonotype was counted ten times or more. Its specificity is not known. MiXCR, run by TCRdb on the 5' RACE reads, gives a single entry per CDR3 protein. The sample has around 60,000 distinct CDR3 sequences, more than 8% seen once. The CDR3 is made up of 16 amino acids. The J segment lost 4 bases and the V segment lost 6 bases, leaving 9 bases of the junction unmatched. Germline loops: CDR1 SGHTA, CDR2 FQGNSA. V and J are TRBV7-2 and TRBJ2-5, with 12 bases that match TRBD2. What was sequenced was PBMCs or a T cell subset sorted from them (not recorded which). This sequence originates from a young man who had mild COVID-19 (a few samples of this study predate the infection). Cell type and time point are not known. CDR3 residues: CASRSILAGGPETQYF. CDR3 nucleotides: TGTGCCAGCAGATCTATACTAGCGGGGGGCCCAGAGACCCAGTACTTC.